The next 17 T cell receptor beta chains were all read from a single sample in a study of blood T cells in healthy people across ages (dated by TCRdb to 2013 to 2016). The library was built by means of 5' RACE. Sequenced using an Illumina HiSeq 2500. The second PCR ran for roughly 7 to 12 cycles and used a J-beta primer mix along with a sample-barcoded 5' primer. TCRdb took the public reads, trimmed them with fastp at Q25, ran MiXCR for clone calling and kept in-frame beta chains. Each CDR3 protein appears once, grouped with its most common genes and DNA. This sample lists roughly 1.4 million distinct CDR3 sequences; approximately 59% were detected once. Over 5.5% of the sample comes from the top ten. Specimen: blood. These receptor sequences come from a man between 18 and 35 years old in good health.

For this clonotype: At one boundary the junction diverges from the germline segment, which might be a read error. V gene TRBV7-9 combines with J gene TRBJ1-2; D is unclear. CDR1 SEHNR and CDR2 FQNEAQ come from the germline V gene (reference sequence). The CDR3 totals 15 residues. As DNA, the CDR3 is TGTGCCAGCGGCTTAGGGAGCACATCGGAATATGGCTACACCTTC. Its translation is CASGLGSTSEYGYTF. The whole variable domain, remainder taken from reference TRBV7-9 and TRBJ1-2, is DTGVSQNPRHKITKRGQNVTFRCDPISEHNRLYWYRQTLGQGPEFLTYFQNEAQLEKSRLLSDRFSAERPKGSFSTLEIQRTEQGDSAMYLCASGLGSTSEYGYTFGSGTRLTVV.

The chain employs TRBV2 and TRBJ2-6; D is uncertain. The CDR3 is 14 residues long. In germline, CDR1 is SNHLY, CDR2 FYNNEI. The ends were cut back, 3 bases at V and 3 bases at J, with 6 bases in the middle. CDR3 region: CASSEAFGANVLTF. The CDR3 nucleotides are TGTGCCAGCAGTGAGGCATTTGGGGCCAACGTCCTGACTTTC.

The table lists this clonotype with a count of one. The chain couples TRBV9 to TRBJ1-2; the D is unclear. The V gene's germline CDR1 is SGDLS and CDR2 YYNGEE. Trimming stripped 3 bases from V and 8 bases from J, with 20 bases between. There are 15 residues in the CDR3. The CDR3 is CASSATASETSGYTF. In nucleotides, the CDR3 is TGTGCCAGCAGCGCTACAGCCTCTGAAACTAGCGGCTACACCTTC.

J is TRBJ2-5 and V is TRBV30; D unclear. The DNA matches TRBJ2-1 better at its end, which makes the J call doubtful. This CDR3 is 13 amino acids long. Germline assignment: CDR1 GTSNPN and CDR2 SVGIG (reference sequence). CDR3 protein: CAWSAPNEETQFF. The CDR3, as DNA: TGTGCCTGGAGTGCTCCGAATGAAGAGACCCAGTTCTTC.

This rearrangement joins TRBV6-5 to TRBJ2-1; D is ambiguous. The CDR3 totals 16 residues. The V end was cut by 5 bases, the J end by 0 bases, with 14 bases between. CDR1 MNHEY and CDR2 SVGAGI come from the germline V gene. The CDR3 is CASSHTGESSYNEQFF. CDR3 sequence (DNA): TGTGCCAGCAGTCACACTGGGGAAAGCTCCTACAATGAGCAGTTCTTC.

V is TRBV4-2 and J is TRBJ1-2; D perhaps matches TRBD1 (6 bases). CDR1 LGHNA and CDR2 YNFKEQ come from the germline V gene. This CDR3 contains 15 residues. Trimming pared 0 bases from V and 7 bases from J, leaving 15 bases between. The CDR3 DNA reads as TGTGCCAGCAGCCAAGAGCACAGGGCCCATTTTGGCTACACCTTC. The encoded protein is CASSQEHRAHFGYTF.

This clonotype was seen a handful of times. This may be a read error: a much more frequent sequence differs by one nucleotide. The chain links TRBV7-2 to TRBJ2-5, with 9 bases fitting TRBD2. Germline loops: CDR1 SGHTA, CDR2 FQGNSA. After removal of 3 bases from V and 11 bases from J, the junction contained 13 bases not matched to a gene. The CDR3 is 15 amino acids. The DNA of the CDR3 is TGTGCCAGCAGCTTTAGCGGGAGTTCCTACAATGAGCAGTACTTC. This gives the protein CASSFSGSSYNEQYF.

This clonotype was observed a single time. The V and J genes are TRBV5-1 and TRBJ1-6; no clear D gene. The CDR3 totals 18 residues. Trimming removed 4 bases from V and 7 bases from J, with 24 bases in between. Germline CDR1 is SGHRS and CDR2 is YFSETQ. CDR3: CASSPSDSWPDTNSPLHF. In DNA, the CDR3 is TGCGCCAGCAGCCCCTCCGATTCGTGGCCCGATACCAATTCACCCCTCCACTTT.

The chain employs TRBV9 and TRBJ2-3; 7 nucleotides align to TRBD2. J gave up 5 bases and V 4 bases, and 7 bases lay outside the gene matches. Germline loops: CDR1 SGDLS, CDR2 YYNGEE. This CDR3 has 14 residues. As DNA, the CDR3 is TGTGCCAGCAGCCCGGGGACTACACAAGATACGCAGTATTTT. This sequence encodes CASSPGTTQDTQYF. The complete variable domain, with remaining parts taken from reference TRBV9 and TRBJ2-3, reads DSGVTQTPKHLITATGQRVTLRCSPRSGDLSVYWYQQSLDQGLQFLIQYYNGEERAKGNILERFSAQQFPDLHSELNLSSLELGDSALYFCASSPGTTQDTQYFGPGTRLTVL.

This clonotype was seen just once. This sequence joins TRBV7-9 and TRBJ2-5; no clear D. The tail of the sequence fits TRBJ2-7 better, so the J call may be wrong. This CDR3 has 14 amino acids. Germline CDR1 and CDR2: SEHNR and FQNEAQ (reference sequence). In nucleotides, the CDR3 is TGTGCCAGCAGCTTAAATACGGGCTACTACGAGCAGTACTTC. This translates into CASSLNTGYYEQYF.

This clonotype showed up just a few times. The V and J genes are TRBV24-1 and TRBJ2-7; D possibly corresponds to TRBD1 (6 bases). Germline V gene data show CDR1 as KGHDR and CDR2 as SFDVKD. The CDR3 loop spans 14 amino acids. V was pared by 4 bases and J by 3 bases, with 12 bases between. The CDR3 DNA sequence: TGTGCCACCAGTGAGTCCGGACAGAACTACGAGCAGTACTTC. The encoded protein is CATSESGQNYEQYF.

The chain joins TRBV6-2 or TRBV6-3 to TRBJ2-7; possibly TRBD2 for D (6 bases). The germline CDR1 and CDR2 sequences are MNHEY and SVGEGT. The CDR3 runs 14 residues. Between the trimmed V and J ends, which lost 7 bases and 5 bases, there was a span of 18 bases. The CDR3 DNA reads as TGTGCCAGCACCCCAACGGGGGACCGCCACGAGCAGTACTTC. Translation: CASTPTGDRHEQYF.

This clonotype was observed a few times. The chain uses TRBV5-1 and TRBJ2-1; D not resolved. The CDR3 runs to 15 residues. V shed 4 bases and J shed 6 bases, with 17 bases lying between them. Germline V gives CDR1 SGHRS, CDR2 YFSETQ. The CDR3 loop reads CASSPDQLSGNEQFF. Written as DNA, the CDR3 is TGCGCCAGCAGCCCGGACCAGCTGTCAGGCAATGAGCAGTTCTTC.

The chain couples TRBV5-6 to TRBJ2-3; 9 bases align to TRBD1. The ends lost 3 bases at V and 4 bases at J; junction bases unmatched: 6. This CDR3 spans 15 amino acids. Germline assignment: CDR1 SGHDT and CDR2 YYEEEE. CDR3: CASSWGQGLADTQYF. DNA of the CDR3: TGTGCCAGCAGCTGGGGACAGGGTCTTGCAGATACGCAGTATTTT.

The rearrangement uses TRBV24-1 and TRBJ2-2; the match to TRBD1 covers 7 bases. CDR1 and CDR2 from the germline V gene are KGHDR and SFDVKD. Germline trimming cut 0 bases from V and 5 bases from J; bases unmatched to any gene: 5. The length of the CDR3 is 16 residues. CDR3 region: CATSDLEQGETGELFF. Here the CDR3 DNA reads TGTGCCACCAGTGATTTGGAGCAGGGGGAAACCGGGGAGCTGTTTTTT.

The rearrangement uses TRBV27 and TRBJ2-1, with D possibly TRBD1 on 6 matching bases. The germline CDR1 and CDR2 sequences are MNHEY and SMNVEV (reference sequence). This CDR3 region has 15 residues. V was clipped by 4 bases and J by 5 bases, with 15 bases between them. The CDR3 DNA reads TGTGCCAGCAGTTCCGGGGCAGGGGTCCACAATGAGCAGTTCTTC. Residues: CASSSGAGVHNEQFF.

The chain recombines TRBV10-3 with TRBJ1-2; D is unclear. Germline-derived CDR1 and CDR2 are ENHRY and SYGVKD. CDR3 length: 15 amino acids. V lost 1 base to trimming and J lost 2 bases, with 11 bases between them. This CDR3 is CAISEFGGSNYGYTF. The CDR3 region has the DNA TGTGCCATCAGTGAGTTTGGAGGGTCCAACTATGGCTACACCTTC.